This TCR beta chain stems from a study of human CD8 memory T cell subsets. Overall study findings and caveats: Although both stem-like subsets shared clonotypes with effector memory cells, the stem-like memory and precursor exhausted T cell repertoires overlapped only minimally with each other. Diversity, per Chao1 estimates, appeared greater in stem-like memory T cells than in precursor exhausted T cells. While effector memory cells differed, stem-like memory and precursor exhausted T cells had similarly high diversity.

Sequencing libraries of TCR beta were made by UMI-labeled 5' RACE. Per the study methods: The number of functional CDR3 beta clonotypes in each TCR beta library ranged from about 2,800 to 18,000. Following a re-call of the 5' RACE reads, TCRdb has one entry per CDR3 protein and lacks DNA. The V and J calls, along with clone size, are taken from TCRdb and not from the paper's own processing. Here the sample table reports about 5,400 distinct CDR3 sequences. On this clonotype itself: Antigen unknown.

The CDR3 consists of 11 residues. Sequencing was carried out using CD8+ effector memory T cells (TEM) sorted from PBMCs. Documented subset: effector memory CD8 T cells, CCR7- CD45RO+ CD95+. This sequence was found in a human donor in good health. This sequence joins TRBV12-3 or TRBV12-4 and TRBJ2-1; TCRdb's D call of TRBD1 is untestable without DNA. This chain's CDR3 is CASSALGGQFF.